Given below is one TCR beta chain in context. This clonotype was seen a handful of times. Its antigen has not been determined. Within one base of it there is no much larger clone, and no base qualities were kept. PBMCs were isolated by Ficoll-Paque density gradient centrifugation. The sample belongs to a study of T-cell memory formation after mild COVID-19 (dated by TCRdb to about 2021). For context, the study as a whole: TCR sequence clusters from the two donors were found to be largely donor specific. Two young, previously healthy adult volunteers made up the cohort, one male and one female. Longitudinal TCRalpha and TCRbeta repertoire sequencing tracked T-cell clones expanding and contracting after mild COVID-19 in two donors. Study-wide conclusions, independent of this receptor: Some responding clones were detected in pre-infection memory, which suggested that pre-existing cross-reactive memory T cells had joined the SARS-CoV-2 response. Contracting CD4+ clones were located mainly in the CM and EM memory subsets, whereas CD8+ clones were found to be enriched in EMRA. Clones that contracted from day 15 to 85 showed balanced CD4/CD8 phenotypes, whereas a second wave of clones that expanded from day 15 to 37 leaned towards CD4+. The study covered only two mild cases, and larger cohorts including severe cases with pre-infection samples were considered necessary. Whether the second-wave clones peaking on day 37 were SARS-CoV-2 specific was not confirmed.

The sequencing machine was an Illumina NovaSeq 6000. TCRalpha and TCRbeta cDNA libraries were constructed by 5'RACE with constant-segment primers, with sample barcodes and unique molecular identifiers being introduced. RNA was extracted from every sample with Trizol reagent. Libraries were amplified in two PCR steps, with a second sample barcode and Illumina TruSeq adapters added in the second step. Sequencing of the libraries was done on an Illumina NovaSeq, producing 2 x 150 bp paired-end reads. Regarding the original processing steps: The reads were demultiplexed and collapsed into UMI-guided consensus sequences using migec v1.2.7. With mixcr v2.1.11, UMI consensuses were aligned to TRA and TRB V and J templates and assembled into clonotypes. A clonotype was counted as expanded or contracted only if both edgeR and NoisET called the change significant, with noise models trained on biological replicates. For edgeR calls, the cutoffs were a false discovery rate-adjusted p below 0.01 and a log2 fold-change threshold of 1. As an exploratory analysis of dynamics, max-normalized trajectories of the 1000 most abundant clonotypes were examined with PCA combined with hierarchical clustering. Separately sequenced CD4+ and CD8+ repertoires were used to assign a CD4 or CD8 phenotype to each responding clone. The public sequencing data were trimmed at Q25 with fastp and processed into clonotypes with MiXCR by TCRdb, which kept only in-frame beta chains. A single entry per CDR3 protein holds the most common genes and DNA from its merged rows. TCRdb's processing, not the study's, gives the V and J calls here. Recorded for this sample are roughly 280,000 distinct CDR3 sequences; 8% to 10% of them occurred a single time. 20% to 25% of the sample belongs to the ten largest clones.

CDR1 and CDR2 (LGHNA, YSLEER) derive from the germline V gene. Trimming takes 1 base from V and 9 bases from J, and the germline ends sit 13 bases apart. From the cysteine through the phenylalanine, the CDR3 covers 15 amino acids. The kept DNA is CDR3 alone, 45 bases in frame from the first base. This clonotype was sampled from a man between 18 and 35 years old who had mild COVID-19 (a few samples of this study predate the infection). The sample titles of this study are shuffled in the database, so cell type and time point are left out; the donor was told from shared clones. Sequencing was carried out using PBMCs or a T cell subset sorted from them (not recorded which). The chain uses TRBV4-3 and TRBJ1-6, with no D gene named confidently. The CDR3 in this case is CASSQGPAVASPLHF. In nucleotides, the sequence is TGCGCCAGCAGCCAAGGCCCTGCAGTGGCTTCACCCCTCCACTTT.